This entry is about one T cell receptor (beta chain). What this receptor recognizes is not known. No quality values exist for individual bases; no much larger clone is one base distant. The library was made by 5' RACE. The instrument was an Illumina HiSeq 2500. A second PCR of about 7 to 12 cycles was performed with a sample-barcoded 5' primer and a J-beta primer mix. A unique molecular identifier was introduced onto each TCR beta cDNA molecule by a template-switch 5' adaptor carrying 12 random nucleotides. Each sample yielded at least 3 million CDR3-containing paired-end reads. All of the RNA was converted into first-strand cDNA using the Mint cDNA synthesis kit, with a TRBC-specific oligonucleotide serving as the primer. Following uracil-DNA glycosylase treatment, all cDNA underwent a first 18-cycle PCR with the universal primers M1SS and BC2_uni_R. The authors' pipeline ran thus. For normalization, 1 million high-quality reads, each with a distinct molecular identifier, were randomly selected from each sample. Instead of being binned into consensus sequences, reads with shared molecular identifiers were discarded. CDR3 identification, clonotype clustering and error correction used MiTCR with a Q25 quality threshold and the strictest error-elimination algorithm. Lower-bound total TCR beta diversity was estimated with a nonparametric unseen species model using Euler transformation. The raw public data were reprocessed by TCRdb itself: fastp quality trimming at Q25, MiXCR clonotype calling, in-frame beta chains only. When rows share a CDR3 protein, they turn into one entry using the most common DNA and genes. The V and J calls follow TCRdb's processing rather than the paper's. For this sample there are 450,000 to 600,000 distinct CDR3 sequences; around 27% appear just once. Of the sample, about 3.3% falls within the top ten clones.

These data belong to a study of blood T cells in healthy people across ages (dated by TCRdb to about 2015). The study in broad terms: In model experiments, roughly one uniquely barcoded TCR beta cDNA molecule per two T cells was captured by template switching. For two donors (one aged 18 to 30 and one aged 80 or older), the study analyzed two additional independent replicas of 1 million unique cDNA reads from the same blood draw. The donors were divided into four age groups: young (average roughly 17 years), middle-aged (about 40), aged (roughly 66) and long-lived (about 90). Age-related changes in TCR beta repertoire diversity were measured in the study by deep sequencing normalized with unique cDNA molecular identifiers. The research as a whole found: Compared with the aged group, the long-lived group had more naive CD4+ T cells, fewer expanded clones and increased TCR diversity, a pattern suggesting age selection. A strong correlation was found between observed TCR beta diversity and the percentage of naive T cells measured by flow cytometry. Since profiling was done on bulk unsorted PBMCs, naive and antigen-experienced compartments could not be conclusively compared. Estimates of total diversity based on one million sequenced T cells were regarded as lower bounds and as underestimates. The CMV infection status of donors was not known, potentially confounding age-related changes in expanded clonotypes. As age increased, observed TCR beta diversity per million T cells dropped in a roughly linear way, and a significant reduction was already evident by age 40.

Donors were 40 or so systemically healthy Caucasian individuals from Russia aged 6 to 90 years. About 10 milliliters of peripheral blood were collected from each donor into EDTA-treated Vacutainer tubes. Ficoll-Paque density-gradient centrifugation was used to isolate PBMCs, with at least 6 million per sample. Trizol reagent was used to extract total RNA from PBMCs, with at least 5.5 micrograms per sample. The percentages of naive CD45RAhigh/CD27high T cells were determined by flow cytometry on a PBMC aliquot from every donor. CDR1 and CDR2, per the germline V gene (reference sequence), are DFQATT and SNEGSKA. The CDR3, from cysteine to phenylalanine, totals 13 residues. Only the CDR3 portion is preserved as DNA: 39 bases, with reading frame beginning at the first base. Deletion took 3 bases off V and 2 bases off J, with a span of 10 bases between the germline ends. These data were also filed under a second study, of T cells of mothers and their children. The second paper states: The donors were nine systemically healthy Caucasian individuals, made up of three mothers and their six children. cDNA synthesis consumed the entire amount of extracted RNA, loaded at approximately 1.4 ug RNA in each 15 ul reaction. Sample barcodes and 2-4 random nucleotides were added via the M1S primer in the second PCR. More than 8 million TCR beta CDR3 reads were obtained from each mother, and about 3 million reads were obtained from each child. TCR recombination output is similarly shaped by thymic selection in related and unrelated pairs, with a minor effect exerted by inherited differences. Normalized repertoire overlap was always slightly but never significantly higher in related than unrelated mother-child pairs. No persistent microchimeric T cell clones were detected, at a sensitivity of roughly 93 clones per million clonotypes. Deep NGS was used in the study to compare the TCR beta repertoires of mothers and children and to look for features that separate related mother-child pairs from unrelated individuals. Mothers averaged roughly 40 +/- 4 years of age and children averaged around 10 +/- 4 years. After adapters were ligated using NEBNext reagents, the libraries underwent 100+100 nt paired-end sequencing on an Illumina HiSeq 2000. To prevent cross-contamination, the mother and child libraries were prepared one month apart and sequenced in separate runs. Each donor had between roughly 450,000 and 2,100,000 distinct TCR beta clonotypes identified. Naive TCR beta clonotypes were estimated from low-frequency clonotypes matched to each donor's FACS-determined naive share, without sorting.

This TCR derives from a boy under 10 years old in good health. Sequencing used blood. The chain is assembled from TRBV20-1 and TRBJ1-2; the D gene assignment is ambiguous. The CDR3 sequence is CSASRGENYGYTF. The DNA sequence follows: TGCAGTGCTAGTCGAGGAGAAAACTATGGCTACACCTTC.